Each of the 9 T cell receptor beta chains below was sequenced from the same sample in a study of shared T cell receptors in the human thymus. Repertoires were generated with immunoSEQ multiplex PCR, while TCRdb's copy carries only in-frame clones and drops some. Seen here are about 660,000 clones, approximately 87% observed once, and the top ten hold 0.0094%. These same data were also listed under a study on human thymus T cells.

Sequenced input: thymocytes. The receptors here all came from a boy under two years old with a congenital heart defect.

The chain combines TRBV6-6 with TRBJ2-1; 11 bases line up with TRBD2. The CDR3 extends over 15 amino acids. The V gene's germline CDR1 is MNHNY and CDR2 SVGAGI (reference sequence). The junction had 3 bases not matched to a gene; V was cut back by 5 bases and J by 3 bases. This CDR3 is CASSKTSGNYNEQFF. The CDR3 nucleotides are TGTGCCAGCAGTAAGACTAGCGGGAACTACAATGAGCAGTTCTTC.

The DNA of the CDR3 is TGTGCCACCAGATGGACAGGGGCCACTGAAGCTTTCTTT. Amino acid sequence: CATRWTGATEAFF. V is TRBV15 and J is TRBJ1-1, with 9 bases identical to TRBD1. Germline V lookup: CDR1 LNHNV, CDR2 YYDKDF (reference sequence). Trimming took 6 bases from V and 4 from J; bases not matched to a gene: 3. This CDR3 has 13 amino acids.

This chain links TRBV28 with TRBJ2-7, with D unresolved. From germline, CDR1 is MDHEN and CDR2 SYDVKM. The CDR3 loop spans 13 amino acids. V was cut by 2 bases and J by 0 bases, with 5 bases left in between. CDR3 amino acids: CASSLVHSYEQYF. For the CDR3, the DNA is TGTGCCAGCAGTTTAGTACACTCCTACGAGCAGTACTTC.

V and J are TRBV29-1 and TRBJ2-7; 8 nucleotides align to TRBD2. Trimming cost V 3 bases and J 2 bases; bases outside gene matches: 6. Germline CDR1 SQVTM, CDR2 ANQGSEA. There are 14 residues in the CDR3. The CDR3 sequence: CSVDLSGVPYEQYF. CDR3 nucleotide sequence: TGCAGCGTTGACCTTAGCGGGGTCCCCTACGAGCAGTACTTC.

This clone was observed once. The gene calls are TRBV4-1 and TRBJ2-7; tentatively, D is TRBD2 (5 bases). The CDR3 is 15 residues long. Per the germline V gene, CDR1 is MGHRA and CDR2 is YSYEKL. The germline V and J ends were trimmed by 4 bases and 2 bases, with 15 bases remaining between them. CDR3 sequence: CASSPPRGLPYEQYF. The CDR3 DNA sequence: TGCGCCAGCAGCCCCCCCCGGGGTCTACCCTACGAGCAGTACTTC.

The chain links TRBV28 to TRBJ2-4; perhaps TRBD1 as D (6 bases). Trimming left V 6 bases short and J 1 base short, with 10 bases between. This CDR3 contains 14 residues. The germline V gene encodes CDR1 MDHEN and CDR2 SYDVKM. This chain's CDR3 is CASRAGVAKNIQYF. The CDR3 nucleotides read TGTGCCAGCAGAGCAGGGGTGGCCAAAAACATTCAGTACTTC.

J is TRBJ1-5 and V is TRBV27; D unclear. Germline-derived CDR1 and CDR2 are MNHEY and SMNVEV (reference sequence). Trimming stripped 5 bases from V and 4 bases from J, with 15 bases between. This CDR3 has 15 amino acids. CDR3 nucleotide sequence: TGTGCCAGCAGTAAAACCGGGTCCGAAAATCAGCCCCAGCATTTT. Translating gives CASSKTGSENQPQHF.

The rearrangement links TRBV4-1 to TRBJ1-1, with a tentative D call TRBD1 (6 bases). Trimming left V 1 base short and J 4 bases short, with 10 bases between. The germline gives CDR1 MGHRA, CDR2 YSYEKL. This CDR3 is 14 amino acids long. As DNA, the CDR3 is TGCGCCAGCAGCCAAGGGGACAAGGTCACTGAAGCTTTCTTT. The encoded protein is CASSQGDKVTEAFF.

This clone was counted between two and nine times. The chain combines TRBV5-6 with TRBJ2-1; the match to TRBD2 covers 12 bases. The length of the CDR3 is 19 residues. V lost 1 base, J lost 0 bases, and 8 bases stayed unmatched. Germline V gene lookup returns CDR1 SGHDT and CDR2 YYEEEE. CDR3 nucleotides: TGTGCCAGCAGCTTGAGGACTAGCGGGGTTAAGGGCTCCTACAATGAGCAGTTCTTC. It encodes CASSLRTSGVKGSYNEQFF.